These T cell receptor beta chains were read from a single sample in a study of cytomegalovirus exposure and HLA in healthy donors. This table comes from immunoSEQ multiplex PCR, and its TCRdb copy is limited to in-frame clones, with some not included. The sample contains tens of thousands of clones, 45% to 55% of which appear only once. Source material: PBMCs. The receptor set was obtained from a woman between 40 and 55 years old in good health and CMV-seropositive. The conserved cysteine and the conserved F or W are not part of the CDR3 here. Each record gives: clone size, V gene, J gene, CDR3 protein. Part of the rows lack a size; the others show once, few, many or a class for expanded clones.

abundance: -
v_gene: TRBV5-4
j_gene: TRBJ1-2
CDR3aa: ASSVVRDRGRGYT

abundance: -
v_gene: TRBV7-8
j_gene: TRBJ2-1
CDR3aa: ASSPKGVAGGQYNEQF

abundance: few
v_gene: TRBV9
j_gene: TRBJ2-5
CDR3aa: ASSVAGGYQETQY

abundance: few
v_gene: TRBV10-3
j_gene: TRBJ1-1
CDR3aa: AISESTRGTF

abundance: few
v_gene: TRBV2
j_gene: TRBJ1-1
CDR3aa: ASTQNSEAF

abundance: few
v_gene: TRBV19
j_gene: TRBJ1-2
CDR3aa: ASSIVPTDYNGYT

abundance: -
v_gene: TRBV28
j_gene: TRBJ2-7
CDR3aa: ASSLKGLRDEQY

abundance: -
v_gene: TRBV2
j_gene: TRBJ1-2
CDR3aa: ASRGTGFYGYT

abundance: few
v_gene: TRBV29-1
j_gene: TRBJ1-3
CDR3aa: SVEGEGSQSGNTIY

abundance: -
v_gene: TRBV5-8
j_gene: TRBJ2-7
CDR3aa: ASSLGTGRYEQY

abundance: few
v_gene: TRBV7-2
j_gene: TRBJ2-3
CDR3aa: ASNLWGRGGGDTQY

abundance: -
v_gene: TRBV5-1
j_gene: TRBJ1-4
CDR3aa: ASSLELAGGNEKLF

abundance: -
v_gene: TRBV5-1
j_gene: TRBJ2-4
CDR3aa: ASSLNRQGGIRNIQY

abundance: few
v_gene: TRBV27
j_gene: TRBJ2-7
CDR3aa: ASRKDGINPYEQY

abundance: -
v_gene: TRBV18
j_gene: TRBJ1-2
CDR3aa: ASSPLTGDGYT

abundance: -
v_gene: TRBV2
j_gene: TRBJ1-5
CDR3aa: ASSDLGRANQPQH

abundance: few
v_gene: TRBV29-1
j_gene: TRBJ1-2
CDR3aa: SVGDRGPYGYT

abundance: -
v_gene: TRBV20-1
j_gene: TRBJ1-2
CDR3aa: SARTGGYT

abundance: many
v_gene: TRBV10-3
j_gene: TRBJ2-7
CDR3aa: AISLGLAGLAEQY

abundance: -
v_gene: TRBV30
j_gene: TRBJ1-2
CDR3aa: AWSLLRTGSNYGYT

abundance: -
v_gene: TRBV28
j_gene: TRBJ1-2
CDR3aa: ASSLRQGSYGYT

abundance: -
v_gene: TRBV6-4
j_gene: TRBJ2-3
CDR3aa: ASSPDFVTDTQY

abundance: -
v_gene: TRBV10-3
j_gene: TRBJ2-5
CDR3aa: AISRQESETQY

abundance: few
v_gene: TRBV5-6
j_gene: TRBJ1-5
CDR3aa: ASSLGPQGGNQPQH

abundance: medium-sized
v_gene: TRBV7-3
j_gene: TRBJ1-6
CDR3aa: ASSYSSYNSPLH

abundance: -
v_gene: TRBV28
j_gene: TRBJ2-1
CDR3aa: ASSLTSVEQF

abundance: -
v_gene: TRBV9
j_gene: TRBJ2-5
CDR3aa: ASSVGNQETQY

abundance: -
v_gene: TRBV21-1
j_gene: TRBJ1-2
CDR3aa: ASSKELGDRSNYGYT

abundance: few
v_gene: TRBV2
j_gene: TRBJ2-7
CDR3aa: ASSDLGGEQY

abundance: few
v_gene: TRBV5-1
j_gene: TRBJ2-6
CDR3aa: ASSLRTGAGANVLT

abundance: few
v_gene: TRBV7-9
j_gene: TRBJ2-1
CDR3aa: ASSPWTGGTHNEQF

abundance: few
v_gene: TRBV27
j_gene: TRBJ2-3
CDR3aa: ASIPNPGAPDTQY

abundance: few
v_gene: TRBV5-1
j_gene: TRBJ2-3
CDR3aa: ASSFGGRITDTQY

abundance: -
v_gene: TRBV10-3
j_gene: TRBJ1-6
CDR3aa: AISDGRQGSSYNSPLH

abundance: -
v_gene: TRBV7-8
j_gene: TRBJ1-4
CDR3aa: ASSSSRGGFEKLF